The source of this T cell receptor (beta chain) is a study of long-term antiretroviral therapy in people with HIV. Germline CDR1 and CDR2: MNHEY and SMNVEV (reference sequence). V gave up 2 bases and J gave up 2 bases, with 9 bases separating them. This CDR3 has 14 amino acids. A v3.0 immunoSEQ assay was performed at survey level. Sequenced by immunoSEQ multiplex PCR; TCRdb stores in-frame clones only, minus some. The table includes about 18,000 clones, 75% to 90% detected once. There were roughly 0.9-11 million cryopreserved PBMC in the samples before DNA extraction. Only a few counts were recorded for this clone.

The TCR comes from a man over 45 with HIV. This rearrangement joins TRBV27 to TRBJ1-2; D unresolved. Sequenced here: unsorted PBMCs, sampled 4.2 years after starting antiretroviral therapy. The DNA of the CDR3 is TGTGCCAGCAGTTTACGGCAGACCAACTATGGCTACACCTTC. It is translated as CASSLRQTNYGYTF.